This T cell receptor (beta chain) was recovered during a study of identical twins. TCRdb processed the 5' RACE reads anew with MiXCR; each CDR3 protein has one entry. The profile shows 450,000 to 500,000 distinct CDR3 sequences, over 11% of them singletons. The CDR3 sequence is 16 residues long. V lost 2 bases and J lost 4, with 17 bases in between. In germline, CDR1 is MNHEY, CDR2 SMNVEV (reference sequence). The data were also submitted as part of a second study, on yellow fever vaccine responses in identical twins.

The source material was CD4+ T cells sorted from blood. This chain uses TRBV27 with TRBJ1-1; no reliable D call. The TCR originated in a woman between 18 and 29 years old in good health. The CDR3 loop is CASSLTLPSGPTEAFF. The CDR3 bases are TGTGCCAGCAGTTTAACTCTCCCTTCCGGGCCCACTGAAGCTTTCTTT.